The 11 T cell receptor beta chains below all came from one sample that was sequenced in a study of T-cell reconstitution after alpha-beta-depleted transplantation in children. A TCRbeta library incorporating unique molecular identifiers was prepared. TCRdb called the PCR reads again in MiXCR, with one record for every CDR3 protein. The sample consists of around 360,000 distinct CDR3 sequences, about 9.4% of them appearing once. Sequenced here: PBMCs from the stem cell graft donor, sampled from the stem cell graft. These receptors all come from a human donor who donated a stem cell graft to a child with acute lymphoblastic leukemia.

This clonotype came up many times. V gene TRBV29-1 combines with J gene TRBJ2-5; the match to TRBD1 covers 11 bases. The CDR3 spans 14 residues. V gave up 7 bases and J gave up 1 base; unmatched junction bases: 5. Germline lookup yields CDR1 SQVTM and CDR2 ANQGSEA. The CDR3 sequence: CSAGGTGGQETQYF. The CDR3 region has the DNA TGCAGCGCTGGCGGGACAGGGGGCCAAGAGACCCAGTACTTC.

The chain combines TRBV7-2 with TRBJ2-7; 9 bases agree with TRBD2. This CDR3 spans 15 amino acids. J lost 2 bases, V lost 6 bases, and 8 bases had no gene match. The germline gives CDR1 SGHTA, CDR2 FQGNSA. The CDR3 spells CASSFQRTSAYEQYF. Written as DNA, the CDR3 is TGTGCCAGCAGTTTTCAAAGGACTAGCGCCTACGAGCAGTACTTC.

The chain has TRBV4-2 and TRBJ2-3; 7 nucleotides agree with TRBD2. The germline V gene has CDR1 LGHNA and CDR2 YNFKEQ. Germline trimming cut 0 bases from V and 2 bases from J; bases unmatched to any gene: 11. CDR3 length: 18 residues. The CDR3 protein is CASSQEGGPGGYTDTQYF. Here the CDR3 DNA reads TGTGCCAGCAGCCAAGAGGGAGGGCCTGGAGGATACACAGATACGCAGTATTTT.

This chain uses TRBV5-6 with TRBJ2-1; 7 bases fit TRBD1. V lost 4 bases, J lost 5 bases, and 6 bases stayed unmatched. CDR3 size: 14 residues. Germline V gives CDR1 SGHDT, CDR2 YYEEEE. The CDR3 is CASSDRVVHNEQFF. CDR3 coding DNA: TGTGCCAGCAGCGACAGGGTGGTTCACAATGAGCAGTTCTTC. The variable domain in full, completed from reference TRBV5-6 and TRBJ2-1, reads DAGVTQSPTHLIKTRGQQVTLRCSPKSGHDTVSWYQQALGQGPQFIFQYYEEEERQRGNFPDRFSGHQFPNYSSELNVNALLLGDSALYLCASSDRVVHNEQFFGPGTRLTVL.

A few counts support this clonotype. This chain uses TRBV5-5 with TRBJ2-6; either TRBD1 or TRBD2 may supply D (5 bases each). CDR3 length: 16 amino acids. Trimming shortened V by 0 bases and J by 0 bases, and 7 bases separated the two germline ends. CDR1 SGHKS and CDR2 YYEKEE come from the germline V gene (reference sequence). The CDR3 spells CASSLVGGSGANVLTF. For the CDR3, the DNA is TGTGCCAGCAGCTTGGTTGGGGGCTCTGGGGCCAACGTCCTGACTTTC.

This clonotype was seen more than once but under ten times. The chain recombines TRBV7-9 with TRBJ2-5; no reliable D call. CDR1 is SEHNR and CDR2 is FQNEAQ in the germline V gene (reference sequence). V lost 3 bases and J lost 2, with 16 bases in between. This CDR3 is 16 amino acids long. CDR3 loop: CASSFNVRTFQETQYF. Written as DNA, the CDR3 is TGTGCCAGCAGCTTTAACGTAAGGACCTTTCAAGAGACCCAGTACTTC.

This clonotype was found many times. V is TRBV3-1 and J is TRBJ2-3; 8 bases are a match to TRBD2. The CDR3 is made up of 16 amino acids. V trimming: 3 bases; J trimming: 10 bases; junction bases outside the gene matches: 15. Germline-derived CDR1 and CDR2 are LGHDT and YNNKEL (reference sequence). The CDR3 here is CASSQQAGASLPSQYF. The CDR3 DNA is TGTGCCAGCAGCCAGCAAGCGGGAGCGTCACTACCTTCGCAGTATTTT.

This clonotype came up a few times. The chain recombines TRBV12-3 or TRBV12-4 with TRBJ2-5, with 9 bases identical to TRBD1. With V trimmed by 5 bases and J by 5 bases, 9 bases remained unmatched. This CDR3 has 15 residues. The chain's CDR3 is CASSPLGQGRETQYF. Here the CDR3 DNA reads TGTGCCAGCAGTCCCCTGGGACAGGGTAGGGAGACCCAGTACTTC.

This rearrangement joins TRBV6-1 to TRBJ2-7; D not resolved. Germline-derived CDR1 and CDR2 are MNHNS and SASEGT. V lost 4 bases, J lost 6 bases, and 13 bases lay in between. The CDR3 is 13 amino acids. CDR3 bases: TGTGCCAGCAGTGCGAGAGCAATTGGCGAGCAGTACTTC. It yields the protein CASSARAIGEQYF.

Turning to this clonotype: A single base separates this from a much larger clone, so it may be a read error. The chain joins TRBV20-1 to TRBJ1-5, with a tentative D call TRBD1 (5 bases). The germline V and J ends were trimmed by 5 bases and 6 bases, with 11 bases remaining between them. In germline, CDR1 is DFQATT, CDR2 SNEGSKA (reference sequence). This CDR3 has 12 residues. This chain's CDR3 is CSARRASQPQHF. The DNA of the CDR3 is TGCAGTGCTCGCAGGGCCAGTCAGCCCCAGCATTTT.

The gene calls are TRBV5-6 and TRBJ1-5, with D maybe TRBD1 (5 bases). The CDR3 contains 14 residues. Trimming left V 1 base short and J 6 bases short, with 11 bases between. Germline V CDR1 and CDR2: SGHDT, YYEEEE. CDR3 DNA: TGTGCCAGCAGCTTGTGGGACGGGGTTCAGCCCCAGCATTTT. Protein product: CASSLWDGVQPQHF.